The text below deals with one TCR beta chain. Its specificity is not known. This entry is derived from a study of T cell repertoires in cytomegalovirus infection. As for the study in general: CMV infection plus the matching HLA type was flagged by public TCR beta signatures.

Overall study results and limits: Of the TCR beta families, the public ones yielded a cumulative frequency that identified carriers of CMV plus the relevant HLA. Clonotypes of TCR beta that were HLA-C-restricted and CMV-specific dominated the ex vivo response.

TCRdb recomputed calls from the reads with MiXCR, one row per CDR3 protein. Of some 560,000 distinct CDR3 sequences in the sample, 40% were seen once. Trimming removed 7 bases from V and 0 bases from J, with 24 bases in between. The CDR3 extends over 18 amino acids. Germline CDR1 reads SGHAT; CDR2 reads FQNNGV. V gene TRBV11-2 combines with J gene TRBJ2-5; D possibly corresponds to TRBD1 (5 bases). The source is a human donor in good health (CMV status not recorded). Some clones in this sample may be carry-over from other donors' samples. The sample was cultured PBMCs, taken from culture after CMV antigen stimulation. The CDR3 DNA follows: TGTGCCAGCACCTCATTTTCTGGGGCCGCCGGGTACCAAGAGACCCAGTACTTC. This sequence encodes CASTSFSGAAGYQETQYF.